Below, 19 T cell receptor beta chains from the same sample are listed, as sequenced in a study of tissue T cells after allogeneic stem cell transplantation. Time point here: mouse harvest day 7 after allogeneic transplant. Each mouse received 10^7 T-cell-depleted marrow cells plus 10^6 splenic CD5+ T cells by tail vein. The assay was immunoSEQ multiplex PCR, and TCRdb's table has in-frame clones only and misses some. The table lists several thousand clones, over 40% of them singletons. The source material was gut tissue. Receptors originate from a female BALB/c mouse given C57BL/6 T cells with graft-versus-host disease after an allogeneic hematopoietic cell transplant.

This clone was seen a few times. Gene names and germline match the mouse. The read is 1 residue too short to cover the CDR3 end, so that end is filled in from the germline J gene. J is TRBJ1-3 and V is TRBV20; TRBD1 agrees at 8 bases. Germline CDR1 is GFQATS and CDR2 is STVNSAI. CDR3 length: 14 residues. The V segment lost 2 bases and the J segment 6 bases; nucleotides outside the gene matches: 6. The CDR3 DNA, read in part, is TGTGGTGCTAGGTTGTCAGGGGGCGCAAATACGCTCTAT. Protein product: CGARLSGGANTLY. The entire CDR3 protein is CGARLSGGANTLYF.

There are a few counts of this clone. The genes are named according to mouse. The part of the CDR3 DNA that was read is TGCTCCAGCAGTCAAGACTGGGGGGTAGAAACGCTGTAT. Its protein is CSSSQDWGVETLY. The entire CDR3 protein is CSSSQDWGVETLYF. V gene TRBV23 combines with J gene TRBJ2-3; the table names TRBD2, a call not compared with the DNA. The CDR3 extends 1 residue past the end of the read, so its final part is completed from the germline J gene. CDR1 and CDR2 from the germline V gene are KGHTA and FQNQQP. The CDR3 spans 14 residues.

In the case of this clone: The gene symbols are mouse symbols. The read terminates 1 residue before the CDR3 end, so the remaining end is supplied by the germline J gene. The V and J genes are TRBV19 and TRBJ1-3; possible D gene TRBD1, 6 bases. V was shortened by 9 bases and J by 8 bases, with 9 bases between the two germline ends. CDR1 is FNHDT, CDR2 SITEND, per germline (reference sequence). This CDR3 has 10 amino acids. CDR3 amino acids: CAKNRDTLYF. The DNA read from the CDR3 is TGTGCCAAGAACAGGGATACGCTCTAT.

Notes on this clone: Gene names denote mouse genes. The read terminates 1 residue ahead of where the CDR3 ends, so the germline J gene completes it. The chain links TRBV26 to TRBJ2-7; 7 nucleotides line up with TRBD2. CDR1 and CDR2 (germline): KGHPV, FQNQEV (reference sequence). V dropped 0 bases and J dropped 0; count of bases not matched to a gene: 2. The CDR3 is made up of 15 amino acids. The CDR3 DNA, read in part, is TGTGCCAGCAGTCTGTCTGGGGGGAGCTCCTATGAACAGTAC. Amino acid sequence: CASSLSGGSSYEQY. The whole CDR3 protein is CASSLSGGSSYEQYF.

Remarks on this clone: Gene names and germline refer to mouse. CDR3 DNA (partial): TGTGCCAGCTCTCGTGGACTGGGGGCAAACACCGGGCAGCTCTAC. Translated, it gives CASSRGLGANTGQLY. The complete CDR3 sequence is CASSRGLGANTGQLYF. The chain combines TRBV12-2 with TRBJ2-2; 10 bases fit TRBD2. The read ends 1 residue shy of where the CDR3 ends; the end is completed using the germline J gene. The CDR3 runs 16 residues. Per germline, CDR1 SGHLS and CDR2 HYDKME. Unmatched junction bases numbered 2, after V lost 2 bases and J lost 0 bases. The entire variable domain, with the rest obtained from reference TRBV12-2 and TRBJ2-2, is as follows: NSGVVQSPRYIIKGKGERSILKCIPISGHLSVAWYQQTQGQELKFFIQHYDKMERDKGNLPSRFSVQQFDDYHSEMNMSALELEDSAVYFCASSRGLGANTGQLYFGEGSKLTVL.

Points on this clone: Germline and genes here are mouse. The read halts 1 residue ahead of the CDR3 end, with the missing end drawn from the germline J gene. This sample also contains other DNA sequences that code for the same CDR3. The gene calls are TRBV26 and TRBJ1-5; possible D gene TRBD1, 5 bases. V was trimmed by 4 bases and J by 4 bases, leaving 8 bases between them. The germline CDR1 and CDR2 sequences are KGHPV and FQNQEV (reference sequence). The CDR3 has 13 amino acids. The CDR3 sequence: CASSPGQNQAPLF. The sequenced CDR3 bases are TGTGCCAGCAGTCCCGGACAAAACCAGGCTCCGCTT.

Of note for this clone: The listed genes are named as in mouse. The observed sequence ends 1 residue before the CDR3 terminus, with the missing tail filled in from the germline J gene. The chain joins TRBV19 to TRBJ1-6; D not certain. TRBJ1-6 is reported as an ORF; its role is uncertain. The V and J ends lost 2 bases and 0 bases respectively, with 9 bases between them. The CDR3 is made up of 16 amino acids. CDR1 and CDR2 from the germline V gene are FNHDT and SITEND (reference sequence). CDR3: CASSISQNSYNSPLYF. The sequenced CDR3 bases are TGTGCCAGCAGTATCTCACAGAATTCCTATAATTCGCCCCTCTAC.

Comment on this clone: Any gene name here is a mouse gene name. The read gets to within 1 residue of the CDR3 end, and the germline J gene fills in the rest. The chain couples TRBV3 to TRBJ2-4; maybe TRBD2 (7 bases). Per germline, CDR1 SNHLY and CDR2 FYNGKV (reference sequence). Trimming cost V 1 base and J 6 bases, with 8 bases left between them. The CDR3 runs 13 residues. CDR3 sequence: CASSLGGANTLYF. Incomplete CDR3 DNA: TGTGCCAGCAGCTTAGGGGGGGCGAACACCTTGTAC.

Worth noting for this clone: The gene names given are mouse names. Partial CDR3 DNA: TGTGCCAGCAGTACTGGGGGGGCCTATGCTGAGCAGTTC. Protein product: CASSTGGAYAEQF. The CDR3, in full, reads CASSTGGAYAEQFF. The genes are TRBV19 and TRBJ2-1; 10 nucleotides line up with TRBD2. The read ends 1 residue shy of where the CDR3 ends; the end is completed using the germline J gene. The germline CDR1 and CDR2 sequences are FNHDT and SITEND (reference sequence). Trimming at V came to 3 bases and at J to 3 bases, leaving 0 bases not matched to a gene. The CDR3 covers 14 residues.

This clone showed up just once. Genes here carry mouse names. The read gets to within 1 residue of the CDR3 end, and the germline J gene fills in the rest. The chain employs TRBV26 and TRBJ1-6; D perhaps matches TRBD1 (6 bases). TRBJ1-6 is annotated as an ORF whose role is uncertain. Deletions cut 6 bases from V and 7 bases from J, with 10 bases between. The CDR3 spans 13 residues. Germline V gives CDR1 KGHPV, CDR2 FQNQEV (reference sequence). The CDR3 bases that were read are TGTGCCAGCAGCCTTCAGGGGAATTCGCCCCTCTAC. Protein: CASSLQGNSPLY. From start to end, the CDR3 is CASSLQGNSPLYF.

To note about this clone: The gene symbols are mouse symbols. The read ends 1 residue early relative to the CDR3; the germline J gene fills the gap. V gene TRBV19 combines with J gene TRBJ2-4, with 10 bases aligning to TRBD2. Losses at the gene ends were 5 bases for V and 1 base for J; bases not matched to a gene: 4. The CDR3 is made up of 15 amino acids. Looked up from germline, CDR1 is FNHDT and CDR2 is SITEND (reference sequence). The chain's CDR3 is CASRILGGGQNTLYF. Incomplete CDR3 DNA: TGTGCCAGCAGGATACTGGGGGGGGGTCAAAACACCTTGTAC.

On this clone itself: The gene symbols are mouse symbols. The CDR3 end is not reached by the read, which stops 1 residue before it; the germline J gene fills it in. V is TRBV26 and J is TRBJ2-3, with 10 bases lining up with TRBD1. CDR1 and CDR2 (germline): KGHPV, FQNQEV (reference sequence). CDR3 length: 16 residues. V was clipped by 6 bases and J by 0 bases; unmatched bases: 6. CDR3 sequence reads: CASSLDRGTSAETLYF. CDR3 DNA (partial): TGTGCCAGCAGCCTGGACAGGGGGACTAGTGCAGAAACGCTGTAT. Full variable domain (outside the CDR3, taken from reference TRBV26 and TRBJ2-3): NSKVIQTPRYLVKGQGQKAKMRCIPEKGHPVVFWYQQNKNNEFKFLINFQNQEVLQQIDMTEKRFSAECPSNSPCSLEIQSSEAGDSALYLCASSLDRGTSAETLYFGSGTRLTVL.

Comments on this clone: The gene symbols are mouse symbols. The missing CDR3 end, 1 residue past where the read stops, is filled in from the germline J gene. V usage is TRBV12-2 and J usage is TRBJ2-7; 10 positions match TRBD1. This CDR3 has 13 residues. The J segment lost 7 bases and the V segment lost 2 bases, leaving 4 bases of the junction unmatched. The germline CDR1 and CDR2 sequences are SGHLS and HYDKME. The sequenced part of the CDR3 DNA is TGTGCCAGCTCTCGGGACAGGGGTAGCGAACAGTAC. Amino acids: CASSRDRGSEQY. The complete CDR3 reads CASSRDRGSEQYF. The full variable domain, its missing parts supplied by reference TRBV12-2 and TRBJ2-7, is NSGVVQSPRYIIKGKGERSILKCIPISGHLSVAWYQQTQGQELKFFIQHYDKMERDKGNLPSRFSVQQFDDYHSEMNMSALELEDSAVYFCASSRDRGSEQYFGPGTRLTVL.

Judged by abundance, this clone is medium-sized. Gene names refer to mouse genes. The sequenced fragment ends 1 residue before the CDR3 boundary, so the rest is inferred from the germline J gene. V is TRBV13-1 and J is TRBJ2-7; 8 nucleotides match TRBD1. The CDR3 runs 13 residues. With V trimmed by 0 bases and J by 5 bases, 1 base remained unmatched. The V gene's germline CDR1 is NSHNY and CDR2 SYGAGN. CDR3: CASSDVTGDEQYF. CDR3 DNA, as far as it was read: TGTGCCAGCAGTGATGTGACAGGGGATGAACAGTAC.

A word on this clone: Gene names are mouse gene names. Read sequence stops 1 residue before the CDR3 end, and the germline J gene provides the missing end. The rearrangement uses TRBV26 and TRBJ2-7; D is ambiguous. The CDR3 consists of 12 residues. Germline lookup yields CDR1 KGHPV and CDR2 FQNQEV (reference sequence). Trimming removed 2 bases at V and 3 bases at J, with 5 bases between. The CDR3 sequence: CASSLEGYEQYF. Partial CDR3 DNA: TGTGCCAGCAGTCTGGAGGGCTATGAACAGTAC.

Of note for this clone: Mouse germline and gene names are used. From the germline J gene comes the end of the CDR3, since the read stops 1 residue before it. This sequence joins TRBV13-2 and TRBJ1-6; D remains ambiguous. TRBJ1-6 is flagged as an ORF with uncertain function. Germline loops: CDR1 NNHNN, CDR2 SYGAGS (reference sequence). The CDR3 is 15 amino acids. The ends were cut back, 2 bases at V and 4 bases at J, with 10 bases in the middle. The DNA read from the CDR3 is TGTGCCAGCGGTGACACGGACGGGTATAATTCGCCCCTCTAC. Protein sequence: CASGDTDGYNSPLY. The full CDR3 reads CASGDTDGYNSPLYF.

Remarks on this clone: Each gene name is a mouse one. The CDR3 is cut off 1 residue early in the read; its end comes from the germline J gene. The gene calls are TRBV13-2 and TRBJ2-2, with D possibly being TRBD1 or TRBD2 (7 bases each). The germline gives CDR1 NNHNN, CDR2 SYGAGS (reference sequence). The V gene lost 0 bases and the J gene lost 1 base, with 10 bases spanning the gap. The CDR3 sequence is 16 residues long. This CDR3 is CASGDAGGGNTGQLYF. The CDR3 bases that were read are TGTGCCAGCGGTGATGCAGGGGGGGGAAACACCGGGCAGCTCTAC.

A note on this clone: Gene names follow the mouse nomenclature. The CDR3 extends 1 residue past the end of the read, so its final part is completed from the germline J gene. V is TRBV26 and J is TRBJ1-4, with D perhaps matching TRBD1 (6 bases). With 0 bases removed from V and 8 bases from J, the gap between germline ends came to 7 bases. Germline V gene data show CDR1 as KGHPV and CDR2 as FQNQEV (reference sequence). The CDR3 contains 13 residues. Incomplete CDR3 DNA: TGTGCCAGCAGTCTGTCAGGACAGGAAAGATTATTT. Protein sequence: CASSLSGQERLF. The CDR3, in full, reads CASSLSGQERLFF.

This clone rates as medium-sized. Here the gene names and germline are mouse. The read is 1 residue too short to cover the CDR3 end, so that end is filled in from the germline J gene. The chain joins TRBV14 to TRBJ2-3, with D uncertain. The germline gives CDR1 SGHDT, CDR2 FRDEAV. The CDR3 runs to 14 residues. Trimming stripped 2 bases from V and 0 bases from J, with 7 bases between. Incomplete CDR3 DNA: TGTGCCAGCAGTTTGCGGGCTAGTGCAGAAACGCTGTAT. It is translated as CASSLRASAETLY. The complete CDR3 protein is CASSLRASAETLYF.